This T cell receptor beta chain appears in the sequencing data of a study of blood T cell repertoires in COVID-19. Study-wide context: Donors in the United States, Italy and Spain gave samples during acute or convalescent COVID-19. PBMCs, B-cell-depleted T cells, or T cells were the source of the cDNA or gDNA that made up the material.

Those who participated ranged in age from roughly 18 to 90 years and resided in about two dozen US areas. Profiling relied on immunoSEQ multiplex PCR, and the TCRdb table lists in-frame clones only, not all of them. Of approximately 230,000 clones in the sample, around nine tenths were seen once. Sequencing was performed on PBMCs or T cells enriched from blood (not recorded which). This receptor was obtained from a woman younger than 30 who had recovered from COVID-19.

The CDR3 DNA is TGTGCCAGCAGTGAGCCCATCGGCGGCGGGAGCTACAATGAGCAGTTCTTC. This codes for CASSEPIGGGSYNEQFF. The chain is built from TRBV6-1 and TRBJ2-1, with 7 bases that match TRBD2. Trimming at V came to 3 bases and at J to 3 bases, leaving 11 bases not matched to a gene. The CDR3 spans 17 residues. Germline values: CDR1 MNHNS, CDR2 SASEGT.